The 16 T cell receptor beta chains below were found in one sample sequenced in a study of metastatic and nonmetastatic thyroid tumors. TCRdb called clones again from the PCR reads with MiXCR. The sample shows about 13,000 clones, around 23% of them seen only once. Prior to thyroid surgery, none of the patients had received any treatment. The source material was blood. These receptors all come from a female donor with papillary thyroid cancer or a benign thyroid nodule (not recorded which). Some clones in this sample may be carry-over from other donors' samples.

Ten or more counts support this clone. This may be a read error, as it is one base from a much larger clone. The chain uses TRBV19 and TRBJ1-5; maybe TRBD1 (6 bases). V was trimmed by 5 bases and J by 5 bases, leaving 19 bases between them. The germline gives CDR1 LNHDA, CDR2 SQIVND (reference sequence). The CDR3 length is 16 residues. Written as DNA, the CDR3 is TGTGCCAGTAGTCCCATTTGGCGGGGGGCTGATCAGCCCCAGCATTTT. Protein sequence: CASSPIWRGADQPQHF.

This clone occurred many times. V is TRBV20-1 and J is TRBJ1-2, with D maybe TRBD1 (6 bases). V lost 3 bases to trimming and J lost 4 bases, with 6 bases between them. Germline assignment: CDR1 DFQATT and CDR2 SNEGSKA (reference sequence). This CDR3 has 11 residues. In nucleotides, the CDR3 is TGCAGTGCTAGGACAGGCTATGGCTACACCTTC. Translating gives CSARTGYGYTF.

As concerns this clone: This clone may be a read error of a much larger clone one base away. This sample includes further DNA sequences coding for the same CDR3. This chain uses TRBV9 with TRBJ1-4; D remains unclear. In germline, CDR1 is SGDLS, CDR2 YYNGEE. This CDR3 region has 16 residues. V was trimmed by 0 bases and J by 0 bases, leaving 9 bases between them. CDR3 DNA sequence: TGTGCCAGCAGCGTAGGAGGTACTTCAACTAATGAAAAACTGTTTTTT. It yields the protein CASSVGGTSTNEKLFF.

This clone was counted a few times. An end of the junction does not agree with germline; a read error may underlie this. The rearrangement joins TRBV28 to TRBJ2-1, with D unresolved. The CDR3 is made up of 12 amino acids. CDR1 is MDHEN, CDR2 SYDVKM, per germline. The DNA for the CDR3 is TGTGCCAGCAGTCCGGTGTGCAATGAGCAGCTCTTC. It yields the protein CASSPVCNEQLF.

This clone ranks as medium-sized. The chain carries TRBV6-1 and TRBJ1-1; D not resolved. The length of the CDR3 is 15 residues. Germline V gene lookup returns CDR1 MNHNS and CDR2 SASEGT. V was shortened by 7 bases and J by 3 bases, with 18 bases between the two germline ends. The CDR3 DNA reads TGTGCCAGCACCGAGGCCTCCACACTGTACACTGAAGCTTTCTTT. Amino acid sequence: CASTEASTLYTEAFF.

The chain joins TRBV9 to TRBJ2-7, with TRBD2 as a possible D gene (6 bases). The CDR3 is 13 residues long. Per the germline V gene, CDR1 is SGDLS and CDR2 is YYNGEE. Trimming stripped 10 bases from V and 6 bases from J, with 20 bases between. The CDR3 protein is CARSVEEGSEQYV. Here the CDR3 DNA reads TGTGCCCGAAGCGTGGAGGAGGGTTCCGAGCAGTACGTC.

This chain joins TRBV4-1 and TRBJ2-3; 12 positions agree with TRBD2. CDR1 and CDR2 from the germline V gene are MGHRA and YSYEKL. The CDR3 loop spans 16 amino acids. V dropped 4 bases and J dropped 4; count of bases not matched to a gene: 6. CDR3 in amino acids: CASSPTSGSFADTQYF. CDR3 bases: TGCGCCAGCAGCCCGACTAGCGGGAGCTTCGCAGATACGCAGTATTTT.

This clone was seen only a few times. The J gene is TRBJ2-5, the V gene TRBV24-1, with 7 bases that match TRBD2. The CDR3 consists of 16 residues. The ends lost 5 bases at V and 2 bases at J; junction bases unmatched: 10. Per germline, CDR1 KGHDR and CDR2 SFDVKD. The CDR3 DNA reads TGTGCCACCAGTGGAGTCGGCGGGAGTATACAAGAGACCCAGTACTTC. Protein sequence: CATSGVGGSIQETQYF.

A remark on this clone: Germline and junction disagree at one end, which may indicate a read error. The CDR3 DNA is TGTGCCAGCAGCCTAGCCAGTATCGCCAAGCAGTTCTTC. Translated: CASSLASIAKQFF. The chain combines TRBV7-2 with TRBJ2-1; D possibly corresponds to TRBD2 (5 bases). The CDR3 spans 13 residues. Per the germline V gene, CDR1 is SGHTA and CDR2 is FQGNSA.

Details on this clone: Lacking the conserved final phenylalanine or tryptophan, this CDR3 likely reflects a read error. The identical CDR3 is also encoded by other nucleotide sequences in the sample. CDR3 coding DNA: TGCAGTGCTATAGGCGGGGGGGCCGGTCGTGTAGAGACCCAGTACGTC. Amino acids: CSAIGGGAGRVETQYV. The V call is TRBV20-1, the J call TRBJ2-5, with 9 bases aligning to TRBD2. CDR3 length: 16 residues. Germline V gene data show CDR1 as DFQATT and CDR2 as SNEGSKA (reference sequence). With V trimmed by 4 bases and J by 4 bases, 13 bases remained unmatched.

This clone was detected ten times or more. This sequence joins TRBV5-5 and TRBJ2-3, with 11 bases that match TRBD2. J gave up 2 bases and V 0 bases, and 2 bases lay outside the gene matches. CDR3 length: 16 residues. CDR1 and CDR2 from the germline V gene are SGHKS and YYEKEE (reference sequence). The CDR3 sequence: CASSLGLAGPTDTQYF. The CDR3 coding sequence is TGTGCCAGCAGCTTGGGACTAGCGGGGCCCACAGATACGCAGTATTTT. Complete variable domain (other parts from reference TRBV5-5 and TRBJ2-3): DAGVTQSPTHLIKTRGQQVTLRCSPISGHKSVSWYQQVLGQGPQFIFQYYEKEERGRGNFPDRFSARQFPNYSSELNVNALLLGDSALYLCASSLGLAGPTDTQYFGPGTRLTVL.

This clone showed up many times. In nucleotides, the CDR3 is TGCGCCAGCAGCCAAGGTGGACCGACGAATAATTCACCCCTCCACTTT. Protein product: CASSQGGPTNNSPLHF. V and J are TRBV4-1 and TRBJ1-6; no reliable D call. The ends were cut back, 1 base at V and 5 bases at J, with 12 bases in the middle. From germline, CDR1 is MGHRA and CDR2 YSYEKL. This CDR3 is built from 16 residues.

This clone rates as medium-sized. DNA for the CDR3: TGTGCCAGCAGTGTCCAGGAAACGAACACTGAAGCTTTCTTT. Residues: CASSVQETNTEAFF. The J gene is TRBJ1-1, the V gene TRBV2; D not resolved. V was cut by 4 bases and J by 1 base, with 10 bases left in between. The CDR3 sequence is 14 residues long. CDR1 and CDR2 from the germline V gene are SNHLY and FYNNEI. Complete variable domain (other parts from reference TRBV2 and TRBJ1-1): EPEVTQTPSHQVTQMGQEVILRCVPISNHLYFYWYRQILGQKVEFLVSFYNNEISEKSEIFDDQFSVERPDGSNFTLKIRSTKLEDSAMYFCASSVQETNTEAFFGQGTRLTVV.

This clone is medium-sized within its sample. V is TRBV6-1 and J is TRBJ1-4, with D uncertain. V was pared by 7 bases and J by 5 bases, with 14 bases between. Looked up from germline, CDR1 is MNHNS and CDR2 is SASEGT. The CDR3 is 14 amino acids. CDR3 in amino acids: CASTPLGLNEKLFF. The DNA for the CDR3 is TGTGCCAGCACCCCGCTAGGGCTAAATGAAAAACTGTTTTTT.

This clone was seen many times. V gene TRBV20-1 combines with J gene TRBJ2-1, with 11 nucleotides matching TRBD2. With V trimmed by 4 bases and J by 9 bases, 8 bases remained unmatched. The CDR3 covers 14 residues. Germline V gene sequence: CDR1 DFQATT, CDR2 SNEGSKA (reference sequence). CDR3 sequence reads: CSAILAGGGGEQFF. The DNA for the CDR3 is TGCAGTGCTATCCTAGCGGGAGGTGGGGGTGAGCAGTTCTTC.

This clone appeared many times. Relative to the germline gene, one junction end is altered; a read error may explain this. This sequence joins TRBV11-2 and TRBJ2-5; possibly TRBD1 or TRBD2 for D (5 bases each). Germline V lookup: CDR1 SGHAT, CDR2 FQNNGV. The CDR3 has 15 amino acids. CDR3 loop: CASAFRGTTYSRVNF. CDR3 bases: TGTGCCAGCGCATTTCGGGGCACCACGTATAGCCGAGTGAACTTC.